This passage covers 21 T cell receptor beta chains from one sample sequenced in a study of blood T cell repertoires in COVID-19 (dated by TCRdb to 2020 to 2022). The protocol used for the library was the immunoSEQ multiplex PCR assay. TCRdb holds this immuneACCESS table with in-frame rearrangements only. Some clones are missing; in checked studies, unresolved V genes explain under half, and the rest has no known cause. Within this sample are more than 110,000 clones, with about four fifths of them counted one time only. In total, the top ten clones hold 1.5% to 2% of the sample. The sequenced sample consisted of PBMCs or T cells enriched from blood (not recorded which). These receptors were collected from a woman between 18 and 29 years old who had been exposed to COVID-19.

This rearrangement joins TRBV6-5 to TRBJ2-7; 7 positions match TRBD1. There are 14 residues in the CDR3. Unmatched junction bases numbered 11, after V lost 6 bases and J lost 6 bases. From germline, CDR1 is MNHEY and CDR2 SVGAGI. CDR3 region: CASRPTPTGFEQYF. Here the CDR3 DNA reads TGTGCCAGCAGGCCAACACCGACAGGGTTCGAGCAGTACTTC.

The chain combines TRBV5-5 with TRBJ1-6, with 8 bases that match TRBD1. This CDR3 has 16 amino acids. The germline V gene encodes CDR1 SGHKS and CDR2 YYEKEE (reference sequence). With 4 bases clipped from V and 6 bases from J, the junction kept 9 bases outside the gene matches. The DNA for the CDR3 is TGTGCCAGCAGCACACGGACAGGGACTCCTAATTCACCCCTCCACTTT. As protein: CASSTRTGTPNSPLHF.

V and J are TRBV28 and TRBJ1-3; 8 bases match TRBD1. The CDR3 length is 15 residues. Per the germline V gene, CDR1 is MDHEN and CDR2 is SYDVKM. With 5 bases clipped from V and 2 bases from J, the junction kept 5 bases outside the gene matches. CDR3 region: CASSVDRVPGNTIYF. In DNA form, the CDR3 reads TGTGCCAGCAGTGTGGACAGGGTGCCTGGAAACACCATATATTTT.

The chain has TRBV11-2 and TRBJ2-7; TRBD2 matches 16 bases. In germline, CDR1 is SGHAT, CDR2 FQNNGV. Germline trimming cut 6 bases from V and 5 bases from J; bases unmatched to any gene: 4. This CDR3 has 15 amino acids. The CDR3 here is CASSGTSGRANEQYF. As DNA, the CDR3 is TGTGCCAGCAGTGGGACTAGCGGGAGGGCGAACGAGCAGTACTTC.

V is TRBV7-9 and J is TRBJ2-1; the match to TRBD2 covers 8 bases. This CDR3 has 16 amino acids. The V and J ends lost 5 bases and 1 base, in that order; junction bases with no gene match: 7. Germline CDR1 SEHNR, CDR2 FQNEAQ (reference sequence). The CDR3 here is CASSPSGSFSYNEQFF. For the CDR3, the DNA is TGTGCCAGCAGCCCCAGCGGGAGTTTTTCCTACAATGAGCAGTTCTTC.

CDR3: CATSSRLAGVADTQYF. In DNA, the CDR3 is TGTGCCACCAGCTCCAGACTAGCGGGAGTAGCAGATACGCAGTATTTT. This chain uses TRBV24-1 with TRBJ2-3; 12 positions agree with TRBD2. Losses at the gene ends were 7 bases for V and 4 bases for J; bases not matched to a gene: 8. Germline V gives CDR1 KGHDR, CDR2 SFDVKD. CDR3 length: 16 residues.

J is TRBJ2-1 and V is TRBV5-1; 7 nucleotides align to TRBD1. The J segment lost 2 bases and the V segment lost 6 bases, leaving 8 bases of the junction unmatched. In germline, CDR1 is SGHRS, CDR2 YFSETQ. The CDR3 extends over 15 amino acids. The chain's CDR3 is CASTNRQGTYNEQFF. CDR3 coding DNA: TGCGCCAGCACAAACCGACAGGGCACCTACAATGAGCAGTTCTTC.

J is TRBJ1-1 and V is TRBV19; the D is unclear. Germline CDR1 LNHDA, CDR2 SQIVND (reference sequence). This CDR3 region has 12 residues. Deletions cut 5 bases from V and 10 bases from J, with 14 bases between. In DNA, the CDR3 is TGTGCCAGTAGTGCCGAAAGTCGGGGAGCTTTCTTT. Protein product: CASSAESRGAFF. The whole variable domain, remainder taken from reference TRBV19 and TRBJ1-1, is DGGITQSPKYLFRKEGQNVTLSCEQNLNHDAMYWYRQDPGQGLRLIYYSQIVNDFQKGDIAEGYSVSREKKESFPLTVTSAQKNPTAFYLCASSAESRGAFFGQGTRLTVV.

The rearrangement links TRBV21-1 to TRBJ2-3; the DNA was not used to check the table's D call, TRBD2. TRBV21-1 is a recognized pseudogene. The CDR3 runs to 14 residues. The CDR3: CASSNRLAQDTQYF. The CDR3 bases are TGTGCCAGCAGCAACAGACTAGCGCAAGATACGCAGTATTTT.

This chain uses TRBV12-3 or TRBV12-4 with TRBJ2-3; 8 positions agree with TRBD1. V was clipped by 5 bases and J by 6 bases; unmatched bases: 4. This CDR3 has 13 residues. The CDR3 nucleotides read TGTGCCAGCAGTACGACAGGGGCCGATACGCAGTATTTT. Translated: CASSTTGADTQYF.

Written as DNA, the CDR3 is TGTGCCAGCAGCTTAGGGACTAGCGGACCTTCCAATGAGCAGTTCTTC. Amino acid sequence: CASSLGTSGPSNEQFF. The chain uses TRBV7-9 and TRBJ2-1, with TRBD2 matching 10 bases. There are 16 residues in the CDR3. Germline V gives CDR1 SEHNR, CDR2 FQNEAQ (reference sequence). J gave up 6 bases and V 1 base, and 6 bases lay outside the gene matches. Full variable domain (missing parts from reference TRBV7-9 and TRBJ2-1): DTGVSQNPRHKITKRGQNVTFRCDPISEHNRLYWYRQTLGQGPEFLTYFQNEAQLEKSRLLSDRFSAERPKGSFSTLEIQRTEQGDSAMYLCASSLGTSGPSNEQFFGPGTRLTVL.

This chain uses TRBV25-1 with TRBJ1-2, with no clear D. V lost 4 bases to trimming and J lost 0 bases, with 9 bases between them. This CDR3 is 14 amino acids long. The germline gives CDR1 MGHDK, CDR2 SYGVNS. CDR3 sequence: CASSVSDTNYGYTF. CDR3 bases: TGTGCCAGCAGTGTTTCAGATACTAACTATGGCTACACCTTC.

The chain joins TRBV15 to TRBJ2-1; D uncertain. The length of the CDR3 is 16 residues. Trimming took off 0 bases at V and 6 bases at J, with 15 bases between the two ends. Germline V lookup: CDR1 LNHNV, CDR2 YYDKDF (reference sequence). The CDR3 loop is CATSRDRLFLSNEQFF. CDR3 sequence (DNA): TGTGCCACCAGCAGAGATCGACTGTTTTTGAGCAATGAGCAGTTCTTC.

The chain carries TRBV9 and TRBJ2-1, with TRBD2 as a possible D gene (6 bases). CDR1 is SGDLS, CDR2 YYNGEE, per germline. Trimming pared 5 bases from V and 4 bases from J, leaving 10 bases between. This CDR3 is built from 13 residues. This CDR3 reads CASSSEGYNEQFF. DNA of the CDR3: TGTGCCAGCAGTTCGGAGGGATACAATGAGCAGTTCTTC.

This clone appeared a few times. The rearrangement links TRBV14 to TRBJ1-2; the D gene is possibly TRBD1 (6 bases). Trimming cost V 0 bases and J 8 bases, with 10 bases left between them. Germline V CDR1 and CDR2: SGHDN, FVKESK. This CDR3 has 13 residues. The CDR3 nucleotides read TGTGCCAGCAGCCAAGATTTGGGGGCCGGCTACACCTTC. Translating gives CASSQDLGAGYTF.

This chain joins TRBV15 and TRBJ1-1; D ambiguous. With 0 bases removed from V and 6 bases from J, the gap between germline ends came to 8 bases. Germline V gene sequence: CDR1 LNHNV, CDR2 YYDKDF (reference sequence). The CDR3 covers 13 residues. The CDR3 protein is CATSRDAAAEAFF. DNA for the CDR3: TGTGCCACCAGCAGAGATGCGGCGGCTGAAGCTTTCTTT.

The chain carries TRBV6-5 and TRBJ2-7; weak D call: TRBD2 (6 bases). The V gene lost 2 bases and the J gene lost 0 bases, with 11 bases spanning the gap. Germline V gene data show CDR1 as MNHEY and CDR2 as SVGAGI. There are 15 residues in the CDR3. The CDR3 DNA follows: TGTGCCAGCAGTTACAGCGGCGGGACCTCCTACGAGCAGTACTTC. Residues: CASSYSGGTSYEQYF.

DNA for the CDR3: TGCAGTGCTAGTAAGCCTGGACAGGGAGGCCAGCCCCAGCATTTT. Its protein is CSASKPGQGGQPQHF. The chain joins TRBV20-1 to TRBJ1-5; 8 nucleotides align to TRBD1. CDR1 and CDR2 from the germline V gene are DFQATT and SNEGSKA (reference sequence). This CDR3 contains 15 residues. V lost 3 bases and J lost 7; bases outside the gene matches: 11.

The genes are TRBV7-9 and TRBJ2-5; a weak D match, TRBD1 (7 bases). The germline V gene encodes CDR1 SEHNR and CDR2 FQNEAQ (reference sequence). The CDR3 sequence is 16 residues long. Trimming left V 5 bases short and J 5 bases short, with 21 bases between. CDR3 sequence (DNA): TGTGCCAGCAGCCCACCCCTCTCAGGGGGGTCGGAGACCCAGTACTTC. Translated: CASSPPLSGGSETQYF.

The V call is TRBV30, the J call TRBJ2-3; TRBD2 agrees at 7 bases. J lost 0 bases, V lost 5 bases, and 5 bases had no gene match. The CDR3 contains 14 residues. Germline CDR1 is GTSNPN and CDR2 is SVGIG (reference sequence). CDR3 coding DNA: TGTGCCTGGTTAGCGGGCCTTAGCACAGATACGCAGTATTTT. This gives the protein CAWLAGLSTDTQYF.

This chain connects TRBV2 to TRBJ1-4; the match to TRBD1 covers 8 bases. This CDR3 region has 13 residues. The germline V gene encodes CDR1 SNHLY and CDR2 FYNNEI. V trimming: 7 bases; J trimming: 10 bases; junction bases outside the gene matches: 8. CDR3 nucleotide sequence: TGTGCCAGCACCAGAGGACAGGGAGTAAAACTGTTTTTT. It codes for CASTRGQGVKLFF.